The 14 T cell receptor beta chains below all came from one sample that was sequenced in a study of cytomegalovirus exposure and HLA in healthy donors. This PCR relied on a set of 60 Vbeta primers and 13 Jbeta primers. The repertoire was sequenced with immunoSEQ multiplex PCR; TCRdb's copy has only in-frame clones and lacks some. This sample has 180,000 or so clones, with around 77% found just once. The sequenced sample consisted of PBMCs. Source of these receptors: a woman in her 30s in good health and CMV-seronegative.

The chain carries TRBV2 and TRBJ2-7; 12 bases are a match to TRBD2. The CDR3 extends over 19 amino acids. Germline loops: CDR1 SNHLY, CDR2 FYNNEI. With V trimmed by 1 base and J by 3 bases, 13 bases remained unmatched. CDR3 amino acids: CASSEGALGLAGNFYEQYF. CDR3 DNA sequence: TGTGCCAGCAGTGAAGGGGCTCTCGGACTAGCGGGGAATTTCTACGAGCAGTACTTC. The entire variable domain, with the rest obtained from reference TRBV2 and TRBJ2-7, is as follows: EPEVTQTPSHQVTQMGQEVILRCVPISNHLYFYWYRQILGQKVEFLVSFYNNEISEKSEIFDDQFSVERPDGSNFTLKIRSTKLEDSAMYFCASSEGALGLAGNFYEQYFGPGTRLTVT.

V usage is TRBV19 and J usage is TRBJ2-7; weak D call: TRBD1 (6 bases). The germline V gene encodes CDR1 LNHDA and CDR2 SQIVND (reference sequence). V was pared by 4 bases and J by 3 bases, with 13 bases between. The CDR3 is made up of 14 amino acids. The CDR3 DNA is TGTGCCAGTAGTACTTCGGAACAGGGCTACGAGCAGTACTTC. It translates to CASSTSEQGYEQYF.

This clone is a singleton in its sample. The chain uses TRBV5-1 and TRBJ2-6; D gene unclear. The CDR3 totals 15 residues. The ends were cut back, 0 bases at V and 0 bases at J, with 4 bases in the middle. CDR1 is SGHRS, CDR2 YFSETQ, per germline. CDR3: CASSLDTSGANVLTF. CDR3 bases: TGCGCCAGCAGCTTGGACACCTCTGGGGCCAACGTCCTGACTTTC.

The V gene is TRBV5-1, the J gene TRBJ2-7, with TRBD1 matching 7 bases. Germline CDR1 SGHRS, CDR2 YFSETQ. The CDR3 totals 14 residues. Germline trimming cut 3 bases from V and 2 bases from J; bases unmatched to any gene: 5. The CDR3 DNA follows: TGCGCCAGCAGCTCCGGGACAGCCACCTACGAGCAGTACTTC. The encoded protein is CASSSGTATYEQYF.

The chain is built from TRBV10-2 and TRBJ2-7, with 12 bases identical to TRBD1. Germline lookup yields CDR1 WSHSY and CDR2 SAAADI. The CDR3 spans 16 residues. The junction had 8 bases not matched to a gene; V was cut back by 4 bases and J by 4 bases. The CDR3, as DNA: TGCGCCAGCAGTGGGCCGGGACAGGGGGCAGGATACGAGCAGTACTTC. It specifies CASSGPGQGAGYEQYF.

The sample holds a few counts of this clone. This CDR3 reads CASSLGGGTEAFF. CDR3 coding DNA: TGTGCCAGCAGCTTAGGGGGGGGCACTGAAGCTTTCTTT. The J gene is TRBJ1-1, the V gene TRBV7-8; TRBD1 might be the D (5 bases). Germline values: CDR1 SGHVS, CDR2 FQNEAQ. The V and J ends lost 1 base and 4 bases respectively, with 7 bases between them. This CDR3 is built from 13 residues.

In this sample, this clone turned up once. The junction departs from germline at one end; a sequencing error may be responsible. V gene TRBV15 combines with J gene TRBJ2-7, with no clear D. The V gene's germline CDR1 is LNHNV and CDR2 YYDKDF (reference sequence). The CDR3 covers 13 residues. The CDR3 DNA sequence: TGTGCCACCAGCCGAGAGACTGAATACGAGCAGTACTTC. It codes for CATSRETEYEQYF. Filled out from reference TRBV15 and TRBJ2-7, the complete variable domain reads DAMVIQNPRYQVTQFGKPVTLSCSQTLNHNVMYWYQQKSSQAPKLLFHYYDKDFNNEADTPDNFQSRRPNTSFCFLDIRSPGLGDTAMYLCATSRETEYEQYFGPGTRLTVT.

The CDR3 loop is CASSAPEAGGYTF. CDR3 in DNA: TGTGCCAGCAGTGCCCCCGAGGCCGGGGGCTACACCTTC. The chain combines TRBV6-1 with TRBJ1-2; D is ambiguous. The CDR3 sequence is 13 residues long. The ends were cut back, 4 bases at V and 8 bases at J, with 14 bases in the middle. CDR1 and CDR2 from the germline V gene are MNHNS and SASEGT.

V gene TRBV11-3 combines with J gene TRBJ1-1, with 7 bases that match TRBD1. CDR1 and CDR2 from the germline V gene are SGHNT and YENEEA. The CDR3 covers 13 residues. V trimming: 5 bases; J trimming: 5 bases; junction bases outside the gene matches: 5. Written as DNA, the CDR3 is TGTGCCAGCAGCCTAAGGACAGGTACTGAAGCTTTCTTT. Translated: CASSLRTGTEAFF.

This clone has more than one count but fewer than ten. The rearrangement links TRBV18 to TRBJ2-4, with D possibly matching TRBD1 (6 bases). Trimming took 2 bases from V and 0 from J, leaving 11 bases between them. The CDR3 has 16 residues. The V gene's germline CDR1 is KGHSH and CDR2 LQKENI. The CDR3 reads CASSPTDSVAKNIQYF. The CDR3 bases are TGTGCCAGCTCACCAACGGACAGCGTAGCCAAAAACATTCAGTACTTC.

The chain joins TRBV2 to TRBJ1-6; no firm D call. The V and J ends lost 4 bases and 10 bases respectively, with 14 bases between them. CDR1 and CDR2 (germline): SNHLY, FYNNEI. The CDR3 totals 14 residues. This chain's CDR3 is CASSVSPSGSPLHF. In DNA, the CDR3 is TGTGCCAGCAGTGTCTCACCTTCGGGGTCACCCCTCCACTTT.

CDR3: CASSYSRLAGAYEQYF. CDR3 in DNA: TGTGCCAGCAGTTACTCGAGACTAGCGGGTGCCTACGAGCAGTACTTC. The V call is TRBV6-6, the J call TRBJ2-7, with 10 bases fitting TRBD2. J lost 2 bases, V lost 0 bases, and 4 bases had no gene match. Germline values: CDR1 MNHNY, CDR2 SVGAGI (reference sequence). CDR3 length: 16 residues.

This chain connects TRBV7-2 to TRBJ1-6; D possibly corresponds to TRBD1 (5 bases). Trimming left V 5 bases short and J 9 bases short, with 17 bases between. In germline, CDR1 is SGHTA, CDR2 FQGNSA. This CDR3 contains 15 residues. The CDR3 reads CASSPLPGGGSPLHF. The CDR3, as DNA: TGTGCCAGCAGCCCCCTCCCCGGGGGAGGTTCACCCCTCCACTTT.

The chain uses TRBV6-5 and TRBJ2-1, with 9 bases that match TRBD2. V lost 0 bases to trimming and J lost 8 bases; unmatched junction nucleotides: 8. The CDR3 length is 16 residues. The germline gives CDR1 MNHEY, CDR2 SVGAGI. CDR3 nucleotide sequence: TGTGCCAGCAGTTACTCCCCCGCGGGGGGGCCCCATGAGCAGTTCTTC. Translated: CASSYSPAGGPHEQFF.